The 20 T cell receptor beta chains in this list originate from one sample, sequenced in a study of Ad26.COV2.S vaccination and SARS-CoV-2 variants. Treatment: about 20 received Ad26.COV2.S at low or high dose, single or two shots; about 5 received placebo; per-sample allocation not given. Collection of samples fell on day 63 after the first vaccine or placebo injection. Clones were read by immunoSEQ multiplex PCR, and TCRdb kept only the in-frame ones, dropping some. This sample has 300,000 to 350,000 clones, with 85% to 90% found just once. The specimen was peripheral blood, collected in a trial of Ad26.COV2.S vaccine versus placebo. The source is a person between 18 and 65 years old who received the Ad26.COV2.S COVID-19 vaccine or a placebo.

The chain recombines TRBV7-9 with TRBJ1-2; D is perhaps TRBD1 (5 bases). Trimming took off 2 bases at V and 2 bases at J, with 9 bases between the two ends. Germline lookup yields CDR1 SEHNR and CDR2 FQNEAQ (reference sequence). The CDR3 is 14 residues long. The DNA for the CDR3 is TGTGCCAGCAGCTTAAGAGGGGAGAACTATGGCTACACCTTC. Protein sequence: CASSLRGENYGYTF.

This chain joins TRBV7-9 and TRBJ1-1; D not resolved. This CDR3 has 12 residues. Between the trimmed V and J ends, which lost 4 bases and 3 bases, there was a span of 6 bases. Looked up from germline, CDR1 is SEHNR and CDR2 is FQNEAQ (reference sequence). CDR3 protein: CASSYRYTEAFF. CDR3 bases: TGTGCCAGCAGCTACAGATACACTGAAGCTTTCTTT.

This chain links TRBV11-3 with TRBJ2-1, with TRBD2 identical over 8 bases. CDR3 length: 15 amino acids. The V gene end was trimmed by 1 base and the J gene end by 6 bases; junction bases not matched to a gene: 5. Germline V gives CDR1 SGHNT, CDR2 YENEEA. CDR3 sequence: CASSLGFRGGNEQFF. CDR3 DNA sequence: TGTGCCAGCAGCTTAGGGTTCCGGGGGGGCAATGAGCAGTTCTTC.

The chain is built from TRBV28 and TRBJ1-6; tentatively, D is TRBD1 (6 bases). The CDR3 has 15 residues. The V end was cut by 10 bases, the J end by 5 bases, with 18 bases between. Germline loops: CDR1 MDHEN, CDR2 SYDVKM. The CDR3 DNA reads as TGTGCCACCCTCCTACAGGGCGTAAATAATTCACCCCTCCACTTT. It translates to CATLLQGVNNSPLHF.

The rearrangement links TRBV28 to TRBJ1-1; TRBD1 is a possible D gene (6 bases). The CDR3 extends over 12 amino acids. Germline V gives CDR1 MDHEN, CDR2 SYDVKM. Trimming took 5 bases from V and 7 from J, leaving 11 bases between them. Here the CDR3 reads CASSTQGFEAFF. The DNA for the CDR3 is TGTGCCAGCAGTACCCAGGGGTTTGAAGCTTTCTTT. Drawing the rest from reference TRBV28 and TRBJ1-1, the complete variable domain is DVKVTQSSRYLVKRTGEKVFLECVQDMDHENMFWYRQDPGLGLRLIYFSYDVKMKEKGDIPEGYSVSREKKERFSLILESASTNQTSMYLCASSTQGFEAFFGQGTRLTVV.

The chain recombines TRBV7-2 with TRBJ1-3; D is undetermined. Germline V gene data show CDR1 as SGHTA and CDR2 as FQGNSA. This CDR3 spans 15 amino acids. The V gene lost 4 bases and the J gene lost 3 bases, with 13 bases spanning the gap. The CDR3 region is CASSSYPPGGNTIYF. For the CDR3, the DNA is TGTGCCAGCAGCTCCTATCCTCCTGGTGGAAACACCATATATTTT.

J is TRBJ2-2 and V is TRBV28; weak D call: TRBD1 (5 bases). The CDR3 totals 14 residues. Germline V gene data show CDR1 as MDHEN and CDR2 as SYDVKM. The ends were cut back, 7 bases at V and 0 bases at J, with 9 bases in the middle. The CDR3, as DNA: TGTGCCAGCACAGGGCCCCCGAACACCGGGGAGCTGTTTTTT. It yields the protein CASTGPPNTGELFF. The entire variable domain, with the rest obtained from reference TRBV28 and TRBJ2-2, is as follows: DVKVTQSSRYLVKRTGEKVFLECVQDMDHENMFWYRQDPGLGLRLIYFSYDVKMKEKGDIPEGYSVSREKKERFSLILESASTNQTSMYLCASTGPPNTGELFFGEGSRLTVL.

At least ten counts were recorded for this clone. CDR3 DNA sequence: TGTGCCAGCAGCTTAGATGGGGGAAATATCGGGACCCAGTACTTC. Translation: CASSLDGGNIGTQYF. This chain uses TRBV11-2 with TRBJ2-5; D may be TRBD1 or TRBD2 (5 bases each). Trimming pared 0 bases from V and 7 bases from J, leaving 15 bases between. This CDR3 contains 15 residues. Germline V gene data show CDR1 as SGHAT and CDR2 as FQNNGV.

Concerning this clone: At the DNA level, this CDR3 is encoded by other sequences in the same sample as well. The gene calls are TRBV5-6 and TRBJ1-6, with 8 bases aligning to TRBD1. This CDR3 comprises 14 residues. CDR1 is SGHDT, CDR2 YYEEEE, per germline. V was pared by 2 bases and J by 9 bases, with 4 bases of the junction left unmatched. CDR3 nucleotides: TGTGCCAGCAGCTTAGGACAGGGTGTTTCACCCCTCCACTTT. It codes for CASSLGQGVSPLHF.

The J gene is TRBJ2-2, the V gene TRBV7-2, with no clear D. Trimming cost V 2 bases and J 4 bases, with 5 bases left between them. Looked up from germline, CDR1 is SGHTA and CDR2 is FQGNSA. The CDR3 contains 13 residues. The CDR3 sequence: CASSLTVTGELFF. For the CDR3, the DNA is TGTGCCAGCAGCTTAACCGTCACCGGGGAGCTGTTTTTT.

Only one count was recorded for this clone. The rearrangement links TRBV3-1 (or the pseudogene TRBV3-2) to TRBJ2-1; weak D call: TRBD2 (5 bases). The CDR3 has 15 residues. Germline CDR1 is LGHDT and CDR2 is YNNKEL (reference sequence). Trimming shortened V by 4 bases and J by 5 bases, and 15 bases separated the two germline ends. In nucleotides, the CDR3 is TGTGCCAGCAGCCTAGAAGGGAGCACCCACAATGAGCAGTTCTTC. Its protein is CASSLEGSTHNEQFF.

This clone appeared a few times. This chain connects TRBV5-1 to TRBJ2-1, with 7 bases matching TRBD1. The CDR3 is 18 amino acids. Losses at the gene ends were 4 bases for V and 4 bases for J; bases not matched to a gene: 17. Germline V gene lookup returns CDR1 SGHRS and CDR2 YFSETQ. CDR3 residues: CASSAQGRQGVIYNEQFF. CDR3 nucleotides: TGCGCCAGCAGCGCCCAAGGCAGGCAGGGGGTGATATACAATGAGCAGTTCTTC.

The CDR3 loop reads CASSSQGLAGGDEQFF. The CDR3 nucleotides are TGTGCCAGCAGCTCACAGGGACTAGCGGGAGGGGATGAGCAGTTCTTC. The V call is TRBV7-2, the J call TRBJ2-1; 16 bases match TRBD2. The CDR3 covers 16 residues. Germline trimming cut 4 bases from V and 8 bases from J; bases unmatched to any gene: 5. From germline, CDR1 is SGHTA and CDR2 FQGNSA.

The rearrangement links TRBV12-3 or TRBV12-4 to TRBJ1-5, with D unresolved. Between the trimmed V and J ends, which lost 5 bases and 2 bases, there was a span of 7 bases. CDR3 length: 13 amino acids. In nucleotides, the CDR3 is TGTGCCAGCAGTCTCCGGGGCAATCAGCCCCAGCATTTT. Translation: CASSLRGNQPQHF.

This rearrangement joins TRBV28 to TRBJ2-3; D assignment may be TRBD1 or TRBD2 (6 bases each). V lost 2 bases to trimming and J lost 5 bases, with 14 bases between them. CDR3 size: 15 residues. Looked up from germline, CDR1 is MDHEN and CDR2 is SYDVKM. The CDR3 DNA follows: TGTGCCAGCAGTTTAACATGGGGGGCTGTAGATACGCAGTATTTT. Encoded protein: CASSLTWGAVDTQYF.

This chain connects TRBV30 to TRBJ1-3; TRBD1 might be the D (6 bases). Germline values: CDR1 GTSNPN, CDR2 SVGIG (reference sequence). The germline V and J ends were trimmed by 2 bases and 0 bases, with 8 bases remaining between them. CDR3 size: 14 residues. The CDR3 bases are TGTGCCTGGAGTCGACAGGTCTCTGGAAACACCATATATTTT. Amino acid sequence: CAWSRQVSGNTIYF.

A single count supports this clone. The gene calls are TRBV7-9 and TRBJ2-3; no reliable D call. CDR1 and CDR2 (germline): SEHNR, FQNEAQ (reference sequence). The CDR3 extends over 16 amino acids. With 5 bases removed from V and 2 bases from J, the gap between germline ends came to 17 bases. CDR3 protein: CASSPSRVLFTDTQYF. As DNA, the CDR3 is TGTGCCAGCAGCCCAAGCCGGGTCCTATTCACAGATACGCAGTATTTT.

This chain joins TRBV7-8 and TRBJ1-1, with D possibly matching TRBD1 (6 bases). Per germline, CDR1 SGHVS and CDR2 FQNEAQ. V shed 0 bases and J shed 3 bases, with 29 bases lying between them. The CDR3 totals 21 residues. The CDR3 DNA reads as TGTGCCAGCAGCTTAGCAATTCCCCTGGCCGACCAGGGGTTCGAGGACACTGAAGCTTTCTTT. Residues: CASSLAIPLADQGFEDTEAFF.

The chain is built from TRBV19 and TRBJ1-2; 8 bases line up with TRBD1. CDR1 and CDR2 (germline): LNHDA, SQIVND (reference sequence). Trimming took 5 bases from V and 4 from J; bases not matched to a gene: 12. The CDR3 length is 16 residues. CDR3 sequence (DNA): TGTGCCAGTAGTCCAGGACAGGGTTGGTTCTCCTATGGCTACACCTTC. Protein product: CASSPGQGWFSYGYTF.

CDR3 nucleotides: TGTGCCAGCAGTTACCGAGGACAGGGATCGGTTGGGGCCAACGTCCTGACTTTC. Translation gives CASSYRGQGSVGANVLTF. The chain employs TRBV6-2 or TRBV6-3 and TRBJ2-6; 8 nucleotides match TRBD1. The junction had 9 bases not matched to a gene; V was cut back by 2 bases and J by 3 bases. CDR1 and CDR2 (germline): MNHEY, SVGEGT. This CDR3 comprises 18 residues.